These 11 T cell receptor beta chains were all obtained from the same sample, sequenced in a study of cytomegalovirus exposure and HLA in healthy donors. It was with 60 Vbeta and 13 Jbeta primers that the PCR ran. The data were produced by immunoSEQ multiplex PCR, yet TCRdb's version contains in-frame clones alone and is incomplete. The sample has some 150,000 clones, about 80% seen once. Sequencing was carried out using PBMCs. All receptors come from a woman aged 45-59 years in good health and CMV-seropositive.

About this clone: A read error may produce the germline difference seen at one junction end. The chain has TRBV6-5 and TRBJ1-1, with 9 bases fitting TRBD1. Germline loops: CDR1 MNHEY, CDR2 SVGAGI. The CDR3 covers 15 residues. DNA of the CDR3: TGTGCCAGCAGTTCCGCCGGGACAGGGAACCCTGAAGCTTTCTTT. Amino acids: CASSSAGTGNPEAFF.

The genes are TRBV25-1 and TRBJ1-2, with D possibly being TRBD1 (5 bases). The V end was cut by 3 bases, the J end by 4 bases, with 12 bases between. This CDR3 contains 14 residues. Per germline, CDR1 MGHDK and CDR2 SYGVNS. The CDR3 loop is CASSDGGAGYGYTF. The CDR3 DNA reads TGTGCCAGCAGTGATGGAGGGGCAGGCTATGGCTACACCTTC.

This sequence joins TRBV5-8 and TRBJ2-6; D is possibly TRBD1 (5 bases). Trimming removed 10 bases from V and 0 bases from J, with 20 bases in between. This CDR3 has 17 amino acids. Germline-derived CDR1 and CDR2 are SGHTS and YDEGEE. DNA of the CDR3: TGTGCCGGGCAGCTCGAGGCAGGGATCTCTGGGGCCAACGTCCTGACTTTC. The encoded protein is CAGQLEAGISGANVLTF.

The chain recombines TRBV4-2 with TRBJ2-2; D perhaps matches TRBD2 (6 bases). CDR1 is LGHNA, CDR2 YNFKEQ, per germline. CDR3 length: 15 amino acids. V shed 3 bases and J shed 3 bases, with 11 bases lying between them. CDR3 DNA sequence: TGTGCCAGCAGCCACCCCGGGAGAGACACCGGGGAGCTGTTTTTT. Translating gives CASSHPGRDTGELFF.

V is TRBV19 and J is TRBJ1-1; TRBD1 agrees at 7 bases. Germline V gene sequence: CDR1 LNHDA, CDR2 SQIVND (reference sequence). This CDR3 region has 14 residues. V dropped 3 bases and J dropped 8; count of bases not matched to a gene: 9. The DNA of the CDR3 is TGTGCCAGTAGTATCTTTGCAGGGGGATCCGAAGCTTTCTTT. Translating gives CASSIFAGGSEAFF.

V usage is TRBV28 and J usage is TRBJ2-7, with 8 bases aligning to TRBD2. The CDR3 is 13 amino acids. Per germline, CDR1 MDHEN and CDR2 SYDVKM. With 9 bases clipped from V and 2 bases from J, the junction kept 6 bases outside the gene matches. In DNA, the CDR3 is TGTGCCAGTCGGGGACTAGTGCCCTACGAGCAGTACTTC. This translates into CASRGLVPYEQYF.

The V gene is TRBV7-2, the J gene TRBJ1-1; D remains ambiguous. The CDR3 consists of 13 residues. Per the germline V gene, CDR1 is SGHTA and CDR2 is FQGNSA. V was trimmed by 2 bases and J by 7 bases, leaving 11 bases between them. This chain's CDR3 is CASSLTPGLEAFF. In nucleotides, the CDR3 is TGTGCCAGCAGCTTAACTCCAGGACTTGAAGCTTTCTTT.

V is TRBV6-6 and J is TRBJ1-1, with 9 bases lining up with TRBD1. V was clipped by 3 bases and J by 11 bases; unmatched bases: 10. This CDR3 comprises 14 residues. Germline-derived CDR1 and CDR2 are MNHNY and SVGAGI (reference sequence). The CDR3 bases are TGTGCCAGCAGTTATACCCGACAGGGGGGCATGGCTTTCTTT. The encoded protein is CASSYTRQGGMAFF.

The chain is built from TRBV19 and TRBJ1-1, with 8 bases that match TRBD1. Germline loops: CDR1 LNHDA, CDR2 SQIVND (reference sequence). The CDR3 consists of 13 residues. With V trimmed by 6 bases and J by 3 bases, 3 bases remained unmatched. For the CDR3, the DNA is TGTGCCAGTAGCCGGACAGGGTACACTGAAGCTTTCTTT. It translates to CASSRTGYTEAFF.

The chain couples TRBV6-1 to TRBJ2-7; no clear D. The CDR3 contains 11 residues. CDR1 MNHNS and CDR2 SASEGT come from the germline V gene. The V gene lost 1 base and the J gene lost 7 bases, with 5 bases spanning the gap. The CDR3 sequence: CASSEGVEQYF. CDR3 in DNA: TGTGCCAGCAGTGAAGGAGTAGAGCAGTACTTC.

CDR3 sequence (DNA): TGCGCCAGCAGCCAAGATAGGCGGGGAAGCTCCTACAATGAGCAGTTCTTC. Its translation is CASSQDRRGSSYNEQFF. The chain couples TRBV4-3 to TRBJ2-1; D perhaps matches TRBD2 (6 bases). The CDR3 has 17 residues. The germline V gene encodes CDR1 LGHNA and CDR2 YSLEER. The V and J ends lost 0 bases and 0 bases respectively, with 12 bases between them.